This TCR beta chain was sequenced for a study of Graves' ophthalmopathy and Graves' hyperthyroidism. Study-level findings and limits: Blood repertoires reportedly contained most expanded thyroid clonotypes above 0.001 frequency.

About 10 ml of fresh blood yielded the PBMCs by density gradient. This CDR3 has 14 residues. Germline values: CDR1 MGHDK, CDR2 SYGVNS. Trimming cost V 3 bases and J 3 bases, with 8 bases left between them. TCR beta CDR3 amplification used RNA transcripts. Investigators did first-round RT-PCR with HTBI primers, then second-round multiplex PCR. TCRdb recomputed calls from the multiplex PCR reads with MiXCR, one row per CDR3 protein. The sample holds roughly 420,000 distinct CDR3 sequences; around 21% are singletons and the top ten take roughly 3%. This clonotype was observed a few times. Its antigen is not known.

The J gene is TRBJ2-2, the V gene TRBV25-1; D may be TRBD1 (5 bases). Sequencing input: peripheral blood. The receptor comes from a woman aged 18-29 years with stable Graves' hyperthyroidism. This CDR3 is CASSEPRDTGELFF. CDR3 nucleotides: TGTGCCAGCAGTGAGCCCAGGGACACCGGGGAGCTGTTTTTT.